These 10 T cell receptor beta chains came from one sample sequenced in a study of PD-L1 blockade in urothelial cancer. Sequenced by immunoSEQ multiplex PCR; TCRdb stores in-frame clones only, minus some. In the table there are 35,000 to 45,000 clones, roughly 86% of which are singletons. Sample: PBMCs, taken around atezolizumab (anti-PD-L1) treatment. The source is a man aged 70 or older with urothelial cancer.

The rearrangement uses TRBV18 and TRBJ1-4, with 7 bases lining up with TRBD1. The trim removed 2 bases at V and 4 bases at J, leaving 1 base unmatched. The CDR3 contains 14 residues. Per the germline V gene, CDR1 is KGHSH and CDR2 is LQKENI. The CDR3 loop is CASSPGTVNEKLFF. As DNA, the CDR3 is TGTGCCAGCTCACCAGGGACAGTTAATGAAAAACTGTTTTTT.

This chain connects TRBV5-1 to TRBJ2-1, with 9 bases matching TRBD1. This CDR3 spans 13 amino acids. Germline V gene sequence: CDR1 SGHRS, CDR2 YFSETQ. J gave up 8 bases and V 8 bases, and 8 bases lay outside the gene matches. In nucleotides, the CDR3 is TGCGCCAGTGGGGACAGGGTGGGCGATGAGCAGTTCTTC. It yields the protein CASGDRVGDEQFF.

The rearrangement uses TRBV5-6 and TRBJ2-2; 7 nucleotides match TRBD1. CDR3 length: 15 residues. Looked up from germline, CDR1 is SGHDT and CDR2 is YYEEEE. The V segment lost 5 bases and the J segment 5 bases; nucleotides outside the gene matches: 9. CDR3 region: CASSIRDSLTGELFF. CDR3 sequence (DNA): TGTGCCAGCAGTATACGGGACAGCTTGACCGGGGAGCTGTTTTTT.

V is TRBV11-2 and J is TRBJ1-4; TRBD1 is a possible D gene (5 bases). Trimming removed 5 bases from V and 4 bases from J, with 17 bases in between. The CDR3 extends over 16 amino acids. CDR1 and CDR2 from the germline V gene are SGHAT and FQNNGV. DNA of the CDR3: TGTGCCAGCAGCGGGGGTTTCGGGGGTGTTAATGAAAAACTGTTTTTT. Amino acids: CASSGGFGGVNEKLFF.

This chain joins TRBV4-3 and TRBJ1-5; TRBD1 is a possible D gene (5 bases). This CDR3 contains 16 residues. Germline CDR1 reads LGHNA; CDR2 reads YSLEER. The V end was cut by 0 bases, the J end by 1 base, with 10 bases between. CDR3 amino acids: CASSQDWRDSNQPQHF. In DNA, the CDR3 is TGCGCCAGCAGCCAAGATTGGCGGGACAGCAATCAGCCCCAGCATTTT.

In regard to this clone: The sample contains more than one DNA sequence encoding this CDR3. The chain joins TRBV5-1 to TRBJ2-5; TRBD2 matches 7 bases. Per the germline V gene, CDR1 is SGHRS and CDR2 is YFSETQ. V shed 0 bases and J 2 bases; nucleotides not matched to a gene: 4. The CDR3 consists of 15 residues. The CDR3: CASSLAPSGQETQYF. The CDR3 DNA sequence: TGCGCCAGCAGCTTGGCCCCTAGCGGACAAGAGACCCAGTACTTC. The full variable domain, in which reference TRBV5-1 and TRBJ2-5 provide the parts outside the CDR3, is KAGVTQTPRYLIKTRGQQVTLSCSPISGHRSVSWYQQTPGQGLQFLFEYFSETQRNKGNFPGRFSGRQFSNSRSEMNVSTLELGDSALYLCASSLAPSGQETQYFGPGTRLLVL.

The genes are TRBV5-1 and TRBJ1-5, with a possible D match to TRBD1 (5 bases). The CDR3 covers 12 residues. The V and J ends lost 4 bases and 6 bases respectively, with 8 bases between them. CDR1 and CDR2 from the germline V gene are SGHRS and YFSETQ. For the CDR3, the DNA is TGCGCCAGCAGCGACAGCTTTCAGCCCCAGCATTTT. Its translation is CASSDSFQPQHF. The full variable domain, rest sourced from reference TRBV5-1 and TRBJ1-5, is KAGVTQTPRYLIKTRGQQVTLSCSPISGHRSVSWYQQTPGQGLQFLFEYFSETQRNKGNFPGRFSGRQFSNSRSEMNVSTLELGDSALYLCASSDSFQPQHFGDGTRLSIL.

The chain combines TRBV7-8 with TRBJ1-2; D unclear. The CDR3 sequence is 14 residues long. V was shortened by 4 bases and J by 8 bases, with 17 bases between the two germline ends. Germline V lookup: CDR1 SGHVS, CDR2 FQNEAQ. CDR3 in DNA: TGTGCCAGCAGCTCCGGTCCCAGGTTAGGCGGCTACACCTTC. Its protein is CASSSGPRLGGYTF.

This chain uses TRBV28 with TRBJ2-7; 9 bases line up with TRBD1. The CDR3 contains 13 residues. V lost 9 bases and J lost 3; bases outside the gene matches: 6. Germline assignment: CDR1 MDHEN and CDR2 SYDVKM. The CDR3 here is CASRTGEGYEQYF. The CDR3 coding sequence is TGTGCCAGTCGGACAGGGGAAGGCTACGAGCAGTACTTC. Full variable domain (outside the CDR3, taken from reference TRBV28 and TRBJ2-7): DVKVTQSSRYLVKRTGEKVFLECVQDMDHENMFWYRQDPGLGLRLIYFSYDVKMKEKGDIPEGYSVSREKKERFSLILESASTNQTSMYLCASRTGEGYEQYFGPGTRLTVT.

This clone was found a few times. The chain carries TRBV11-2 and TRBJ1-2; D possibly corresponds to TRBD1 (6 bases). This CDR3 region has 12 residues. The germline V gene encodes CDR1 SGHAT and CDR2 FQNNGV. The V and J ends lost 4 bases and 6 bases respectively, with 9 bases between them. CDR3 in amino acids: CASSSQGNGYTF. The CDR3 coding sequence is TGTGCCAGCAGCTCCCAGGGGAATGGCTACACCTTC.